The T cell receptor (beta chain) under discussion was sequenced for a study of early T cells in non-severe SARS-CoV-2 infection (dated by TCRdb to about 2021). Regarding the study in general: TCR sequencing used bulk RNA from unsorted whole blood, so alpha and beta chains could not be paired. Results and caveats for the whole study, not just this receptor: VDJdb matching was skewed toward anti-spike CD8 responses and likely underestimated virus-specific expansions, missing private and CD4 specificities.

Library prep was done by 5' RACE. Instrument used: NextSeq 500. Unique molecular identifiers were attached to individual cDNA molecules in the TCR library protocol so that sequencing error and PCR bias could be corrected. TCR alpha and beta chains were both sequenced, and the abundances of alpha and beta sequences in each sample were closely correlated with each other. The published analysis was carried out like this. Decombinator V4 was used to annotate TCR sequences for V gene, J gene and CDR3. Expanded TCRs were defined as changing significantly between any two time points under a Poisson model with p below 0.0001. TCR abundances were normalised to the total number of TCRs sequenced in each sample and reported as counts per million. VDJdb, accessed 1 November 2021, was searched for CMV, EBV and SARS-CoV-2 annotated TCRs, excluding TCRs annotated for multiple antigens. TCRdb passed the public sequencing reads through fastp at Q25 and MiXCR, retaining productive beta sequences. Every entry covers one CDR3 protein and lists the most common genes and DNA from its rows. TCRdb assigned the V and J calls; the authors' analysis was not used. Across this sample there are some 50,000 distinct CDR3 sequences, with less than 9.5% seen only once. The top ten clones comprise roughly 4% of the sample.

This clonotype came up many times. Its antigen specificity is not known. The input lacks base qualities; no much larger clone sits a single base away. Set within a cohort of healthcare workers in London, UK, this nested case-control study involved weekly PCR testing of nasopharyngeal swabs along with blood sampling. Healthcare workers were recruited between 23 and 31 March 2020, during the week of the UK lockdown, and were followed weekly for up to roughly 16 weeks. The sequence was obtained from an adult who was a healthcare worker with PCR-confirmed SARS-CoV-2 infection or an uninfected control (not recorded which). Sequenced: whole blood.

The CDR3 region reads CASSVSTDTQYF. Read as DNA, the sequence is TGTGCCAGTAGTGTTTCAACAGATACGCAGTATTTT. The sequence is built from TRBV19 and TRBJ2-3, with no D gene named confidently. CDR1 and CDR2 are drawn from the germline V gene (reference sequence): LNHDA, SQIVND. From the cysteine through the phenylalanine, the CDR3 covers 12 amino acids. Solely the CDR3 DNA is kept, with 36 bases framed from the first base. The germline ends are 6 bases apart after V is trimmed by 5 bases and J by 3 bases.